This is a list of T cell receptor beta chains from one sample in a study of cytomegalovirus exposure and HLA in healthy donors. The data were produced by immunoSEQ multiplex PCR, yet TCRdb's version contains in-frame clones alone and is incomplete. Of around 160,000 clones listed, 88% were seen once; the top ten hold 2.5% to 3%. The material sequenced was PBMCs. The receptor set was obtained from a man between 18 and 35 years old in good health and CMV-seronegative. Each CDR3 is given with its conserved first and last residue. Fields, in order: D gene, J gene, V gene, clone size, CDR3 DNA, CDR3 protein. D genes are given only for firm matches. Clone size is stated in some rows and not others, as once, few, many or a class when expanded.

d_call: NA; j_call: TRBJ1-1; v_call: TRBV28; clone_size: NA; cdr3_nt: TGTGCCAGCAGAACAGGGCAGAACACTGAAGCTTTCTTT; cdr3_aa: CASRTGQNTEAFF
d_call: NA; j_call: TRBJ2-7; v_call: TRBV12-2; clone_size: NA; cdr3_nt: TGTGCAAGTCGCTTAGAGAGACAGGGTTGCATGTACGAGCAGTACTTC; cdr3_aa: CASRLERQGCMYEQYF
d_call: NA; j_call: TRBJ2-3; v_call: TRBV6-1; clone_size: NA; cdr3_nt: TGTGCCAGCAGTGAACGGGGGTCACCTAACACAGATACGCAGTATTTT; cdr3_aa: CASSERGSPNTDTQYF
d_call: TRBD1; j_call: TRBJ1-5; v_call: TRBV6-5; clone_size: NA; cdr3_nt: TGTGCCACCAGGGGGCCCTTCAATCAGCCCCAGCATTTT; cdr3_aa: CATRGPFNQPQHF
d_call: NA; j_call: TRBJ1-5; v_call: TRBV27; clone_size: few; cdr3_nt: TGTGCCAGCAGTTTCCAGGCTTTTAGCAATCAGCCCCAGCATTTT; cdr3_aa: CASSFQAFSNQPQHF
d_call: TRBD1; j_call: TRBJ2-7; v_call: TRBV5-1; clone_size: NA; cdr3_nt: TGCGCCAGCAGCCTTACGACAGGGGGAAAGGACGAGCAGTACTTC; cdr3_aa: CASSLTTGGKDEQYF
d_call: TRBD1; j_call: TRBJ1-4; v_call: TRBV4-2; clone_size: NA; cdr3_nt: TGTGCCAGCAGCCAAGAGTCCCTCCTCGTGCGGCAGGGACAGGGGAATGAAAAACTGTTTTTT; cdr3_aa: CASSQESLLVRQGQGNEKLFF
d_call: NA; j_call: TRBJ1-1; v_call: TRBV25-1; clone_size: NA; cdr3_nt: TGTGCCAGCAGTACGGACATCCAGAACACTGAAGCTTTCTTT; cdr3_aa: CASSTDIQNTEAFF
d_call: NA; j_call: TRBJ2-2; v_call: TRBV18; clone_size: NA; cdr3_nt: TGTGCCAGCTCACCACAGGGGGCCGGGGAGCTGTTTTTT; cdr3_aa: CASSPQGAGELFF
d_call: NA; j_call: TRBJ2-7; v_call: TRBV7-2; clone_size: once; cdr3_nt: TGTGCCAGCAGCTTAGACGGGCTAGCGAGTGCCTACGAGCAGTACTTC; cdr3_aa: CASSLDGLASAYEQYF
d_call: TRBD1; j_call: TRBJ1-2; v_call: TRBV5-6; clone_size: NA; cdr3_nt: TGTGCCAGCAGCTTGGGCACCGGGACAGCCTATGGCTACACCTTC; cdr3_aa: CASSLGTGTAYGYTF
d_call: NA; j_call: TRBJ1-3; v_call: TRBV27; clone_size: NA; cdr3_nt: TGTGCCAGCAGTTTCCCGGGGGGACCAAACACCATATATTTT; cdr3_aa: CASSFPGGPNTIYF
d_call: NA; j_call: TRBJ2-2; v_call: TRBV6-6; clone_size: NA; cdr3_nt: TGTGCCAGCAGTTACCCCCTTAACACCGGGGAGCTGTTTTTT; cdr3_aa: CASSYPLNTGELFF
d_call: NA; j_call: TRBJ1-2; v_call: TRBV19; clone_size: NA; cdr3_nt: TGTGCCAGTAGTATAGATGGCGGGTTTATGGCTTATGGCTACACCTTC; cdr3_aa: CASSIDGGFMAYGYTF
d_call: TRBD2; j_call: TRBJ2-1; v_call: TRBV7-8; clone_size: NA; cdr3_nt: TGTGCCAGCAGCTTATGGGCTAGCGGGGGTAATGAGCAGTTCTTC; cdr3_aa: CASSLWASGGNEQFF
d_call: TRBD1; j_call: TRBJ1-2; v_call: TRBV7-9; clone_size: NA; cdr3_nt: TGTGCCAGCAGCTTAGCCCCGGACAGGAACTATGGCTACACCTTC; cdr3_aa: CASSLAPDRNYGYTF
d_call: NA; j_call: TRBJ1-5; v_call: TRBV6-1; clone_size: NA; cdr3_nt: TGTGCCAGCAGAGCCACAGGGTTTAATCAGCCCCAGCATTTT; cdr3_aa: CASRATGFNQPQHF
d_call: NA; j_call: TRBJ2-3; v_call: TRBV5-6; clone_size: NA; cdr3_nt: TGTGCCAGCAGCTTGGGACATCCCACAGATACGCAGTATTTT; cdr3_aa: CASSLGHPTDTQYF
d_call: NA; j_call: TRBJ2-7; v_call: TRBV11-2; clone_size: NA; cdr3_nt: TGTGCCAGCAGCCCTAGCTACGAGCAGTACTTC; cdr3_aa: CASSPSYEQYF
d_call: NA; j_call: TRBJ1-1; v_call: TRBV28; clone_size: NA; cdr3_nt: TGTGCCAGCAGTCCCCCCGGTCGGCTTGGAGCTGATCCTGAAGCTTTCTTT; cdr3_aa: CASSPPGRLGADPEAFF
d_call: TRBD2; j_call: TRBJ2-3; v_call: TRBV11-1; clone_size: NA; cdr3_nt: TGTGCCAGCAGCTTAGGGGGTAGCGGGGGCTTCGATACGCAGTATTTT; cdr3_aa: CASSLGGSGGFDTQYF
d_call: NA; j_call: TRBJ2-7; v_call: TRBV6-6; clone_size: once; cdr3_nt: TGTGCCAGCAGCCCGCGCGACGAGCAGTACTTC; cdr3_aa: CASSPRDEQYF
d_call: TRBD1; j_call: TRBJ2-1; v_call: TRBV19; clone_size: NA; cdr3_nt: TGTGCCAGTAGTAAGACACAGGGGGGCCCTTACAATGAGCAGTTCTTC; cdr3_aa: CASSKTQGGPYNEQFF
d_call: NA; j_call: TRBJ1-6; v_call: TRBV5-4; clone_size: few; cdr3_nt: TGTGCCAGCAGCTTGTGGGCGAATTCACCCCTCCACTTT; cdr3_aa: CASSLWANSPLHF
d_call: NA; j_call: TRBJ2-3; v_call: TRBV19; clone_size: NA; cdr3_nt: TGTGCCAGTAGGGCTACCCCGGGGGTTAGCACAGATACGCAGTATTTT; cdr3_aa: CASRATPGVSTDTQYF
d_call: NA; j_call: TRBJ2-5; v_call: TRBV7-7; clone_size: NA; cdr3_nt: TGTGCTAGCAGCTTAGTAAGAGGAGAGACCCAGTACTTC; cdr3_aa: CASSLVRGETQYF
d_call: NA; j_call: TRBJ1-5; v_call: TRBV19; clone_size: NA; cdr3_nt: TGTGCCAGTAGTATGGACAGTGGCAATCAGCCCCAGCATTTT; cdr3_aa: CASSMDSGNQPQHF
d_call: TRBD2; j_call: TRBJ2-3; v_call: TRBV27; clone_size: NA; cdr3_nt: TGTGCCAGCAGTCACGGACTAGCGGGCACAGATACGCAGTATTTT; cdr3_aa: CASSHGLAGTDTQYF
d_call: TRBD2; j_call: TRBJ2-3; v_call: TRBV27; clone_size: NA; cdr3_nt: TGTGCCAGCAAGCGGGACAGCACAGATACGCAGTATTTT; cdr3_aa: CASKRDSTDTQYF
d_call: NA; j_call: TRBJ2-7; v_call: TRBV7-7; clone_size: NA; cdr3_nt: TGTGCTAGCAGCTTACTTTCAGGGGATCGCGAGCAGTACTTC; cdr3_aa: CASSLLSGDREQYF
d_call: NA; j_call: TRBJ1-1; v_call: TRBV18; clone_size: few; cdr3_nt: TGTGCCAGCTCACCATCCGGACTTGACACTGAAGCTTTCTTT; cdr3_aa: CASSPSGLDTEAFF
d_call: TRBD1; j_call: TRBJ1-1; v_call: TRBV29-1; clone_size: NA; cdr3_nt: TGCAGCGTTGACGCGACAGGGGTAGGAACTGAAGCTTTCTTT; cdr3_aa: CSVDATGVGTEAFF
d_call: NA; j_call: TRBJ1-1; v_call: TRBV28; clone_size: NA; cdr3_nt: TGTGCCAGCCTCACCGGAGATTTGAACACTGAAGCTTTCTTT; cdr3_aa: CASLTGDLNTEAFF
d_call: TRBD2; j_call: TRBJ2-7; v_call: TRBV6-1; clone_size: NA; cdr3_nt: TGTGCCAGCCTGTTGAACGTCGGGGGGTCCCACGAGCAGTACTTC; cdr3_aa: CASLLNVGGSHEQYF
d_call: NA; j_call: TRBJ1-1; v_call: TRBV25-1; clone_size: NA; cdr3_nt: TGTGCCAGCAGTTCTCGCGAAAGCACTGAAGCTTTCTTT; cdr3_aa: CASSSRESTEAFF
d_call: TRBD2; j_call: TRBJ2-4; v_call: TRBV19; clone_size: NA; cdr3_nt: TGTGCCAGTAGTTGGGGGACTAGGGCCAAAAACATTCAGTACTTC; cdr3_aa: CASSWGTRAKNIQYF
d_call: TRBD2; j_call: TRBJ2-2; v_call: TRBV11-3; clone_size: NA; cdr3_nt: TGTGCCAGCAGCGTCGAGCGGGGGGATGGGGAGCTGTTTTTT; cdr3_aa: CASSVERGDGELFF
d_call: NA; j_call: TRBJ2-7; v_call: TRBV27; clone_size: once; cdr3_nt: TGTGCCAGCAGTTTAATAGCGGATTCCTACGAGCAGTACTTC; cdr3_aa: CASSLIADSYEQYF
d_call: TRBD1; j_call: TRBJ2-3; v_call: TRBV4-1; clone_size: NA; cdr3_nt: TGCGCCAGCAGCCCAGGACAGGGGACAGGGACACATAATACGCAGTATTTT; cdr3_aa: CASSPGQGTGTHNTQYF
d_call: NA; j_call: TRBJ1-2; v_call: TRBV6-5; clone_size: NA; cdr3_nt: TGTGCCAGCAGTTACTCGTTACAGTCCTATGGCTACACCTTC; cdr3_aa: CASSYSLQSYGYTF
d_call: NA; j_call: TRBJ2-7; v_call: TRBV9; clone_size: NA; cdr3_nt: TGTGCCAGCAGCGGCCCCCCCGCGACTAGAAGGTACGAGCAGTACTTC; cdr3_aa: CASSGPPATRRYEQYF